This T cell receptor beta chain was captured in a study of T-cell memory formation after mild COVID-19. Study-wide context: Largely donor-specific TCR clusters were found. Study outcomes and limitations: The SARS-CoV-2 specificity of second-wave clones reaching peak at day 37 remained unverified.

CDR3 length: 14 residues. Deletions cut 0 bases from V and 5 bases from J, with 10 bases between. Germline loops: CDR1 WSHSY, CDR2 SAAADI. A few counts support this clonotype. As yet, its antigen is unknown. TCRdb reprocessed the 5' RACE reads via MiXCR and lists one record per CDR3 protein. The sample consists of 100,000 to 150,000 distinct CDR3 sequences, over 15% of them appearing once. The sample taken for sequencing was PBMCs or a T cell subset sorted from them (not recorded which). The receptor was isolated from a man aged 18 to 30 who had mild COVID-19 (a few samples of this study predate the infection). Cell type and time point are not known. The V gene is TRBV10-2, the J gene TRBJ2-5; D could derive from TRBD1 or TRBD2 (5 bases each). The CDR3 DNA follows: TGCGCCAGCAGTGAGTCGGGGGTAGGGGAGACCCAGTACTTC. Translated, it gives CASSESGVGETQYF.